This is a list of T cell receptor beta chains from one sample in a study of technical replicates of blood from a few donors. The method was immunoSEQ multiplex PCR; TCRdb's version includes in-frame clones alone and lacks a portion of them. The table records 15,000 to 20,000 clones, roughly 87% of them present only once. Sequencing was carried out using PBMCs. The receptors stem from a human donor in good health. The CDR3 runs from the conserved cysteine through the conserved F or W. The order of the fields is V gene, clone size, D gene, J gene, CDR3 protein, CDR3 DNA. A D gene is named only where the DNA matches it firmly. Not all rows give a size; the values are once, few, many and, for expanded clones, a class.

>TRBV5-1|NA|TRBD2|TRBJ2-7
CASSWTAGASYEQYF
TGCGCCAGCAGCTGGACAGCGGGAGCCTCCTACGAGCAGTACTTC
>TRBV27|NA|TRBD2|TRBJ2-3
CASSLQRERLGDTQYF
TGTGCCAGCAGCCTCCAGCGGGAAAGGCTCGGAGATACGCAGTATTTT
>TRBV5-1|NA|TRBD1|TRBJ2-5
CASSLQGVSGETQYF
TGCGCCAGCAGCCTACAGGGGGTGTCAGGAGAGACCCAGTACTTC
>TRBV2|once|TRBD2|TRBJ2-7
CASSTSGAVQYF
TGTGCCAGCAGCACTAGCGGGGCGGTGCAGTACTTC
>TRBV6-5|NA|TRBD2|TRBJ2-3
CASSYRASGSADTQYF
TGTGCCAGCAGTTACAGGGCTAGCGGGAGTGCAGATACGCAGTATTTT
>TRBV11-2|NA|NA|TRBJ2-1
CASSLLSRTTNNEQFF
TGTGCCAGCAGCTTATTGTCTAGGACTACCAACAATGAGCAGTTCTTC
>TRBV7-6|NA|TRBD1|TRBJ2-2
CASSLAGTGVGELFF
TGTGCCAGCAGCTTAGCGGGGACAGGGGTCGGGGAGCTGTTTTTT
>TRBV7-3|NA|NA|TRBJ2-5
CASSAGPKETQYF
TGTGCCAGCAGCGCGGGACCGAAAGAGACCCAGTACTTC
>TRBV18|NA|TRBD1|TRBJ2-7
CASSLIFGTGSNEQYF
TGTGCCAGCTCACTAATCTTCGGGACAGGGTCTAACGAGCAGTACTTC
>TRBV2|NA|NA|TRBJ2-7
CASKGGTYEQYF
TGTGCCAGCAAGGGGGGGACCTACGAGCAGTACTTC
>TRBV4-1|NA|NA|TRBJ2-7
CASSQEGKGKGYEQYF
TGCGCCAGCAGCCAAGAGGGGAAGGGGAAAGGCTACGAGCAGTACTTC
>TRBV7-9|NA|TRBD2|TRBJ2-3
CASKAGGPSDTQYF
TGTGCCAGCAAGGCGGGAGGGCCATCAGATACGCAGTATTTT
>TRBV7-2|once|NA|TRBJ2-5
CASSLAGETQYF
TGTGCCAGCAGCTTAGCCGGAGAGACCCAGTACTTC
>TRBV15|NA|NA|TRBJ2-3
CVTSRLPGDGTDTQYF
TGTGTCACCAGCCGTCTACCGGGAGACGGGACAGATACGCAGTATTTT
>TRBV28|NA|TRBD2|TRBJ2-1
CASSFTPGTSGGLLDEQFF
TGTGCCAGCAGTTTCACCCCCGGGACTAGCGGGGGCCTTCTGGATGAGCAGTTCTTC
>TRBV5-8|NA|TRBD1|TRBJ2-5
CASSNGTDLLETQYF
TGTGCCAGCAGCAACGGGACAGATTTGTTGGAGACCCAGTACTTC
>TRBV30|NA|NA|TRBJ2-2
CAYGRQNTGELFF
TGTGCCTACGGGAGACAGAACACCGGGGAGCTGTTTTTT
>TRBV7-9|NA|NA|TRBJ2-7
CASSLFEAGHYEQYF
TGTGCCAGCAGCTTATTTGAAGCAGGGCACTACGAGCAGTACTTC
>TRBV9|NA|NA|TRBJ2-6
CASSVDVATSGANVLTF
TGTGCCAGCAGCGTAGATGTCGCCACTTCTGGGGCCAACGTCCTGACTTTC
>TRBV5-1|once|NA|TRBJ2-5
CASSPQEQETQYF
TGCGCCAGCAGCCCTCAGGAACAAGAGACCCAGTACTTC
>TRBV5-6|NA|TRBD1|TRBJ1-2
CASSRDRANYGYTF
TGTGCCAGCAGCCGGGACAGGGCTAACTATGGCTACACCTTC
>TRBV6-6|NA|NA|TRBJ2-7
CASRPERRDLAYEQYF
TGTGCCAGCAGACCCGAGCGGCGGGACCTCGCCTACGAGCAGTACTTC
>TRBV14|NA|TRBD1|TRBJ2-3
CASSQSTGGPTDTQYF
TGTGCCAGCAGCCAGTCCACAGGGGGACCAACAGATACGCAGTATTTT
>TRBV10-3|NA|NA|TRBJ2-3
CAISLQGDTQYF
TGTGCCATCAGTCTTCAGGGTGATACGCAGTATTTT
>TRBV30|few|NA|TRBJ1-1
CAWSPLPGWGEAFF
TGTGCCTGGAGTCCCCTCCCAGGGTGGGGTGAAGCTTTCTTT
>TRBV6-5|few|NA|TRBJ2-7
CASSLSERASEQYF
TGTGCCAGCAGTCTATCTGAGAGGGCTAGCGAGCAGTACTTC
>TRBV19|NA|NA|TRBJ1-5
CASSPVRQFNQPQHF
TGTGCCAGTAGTCCCGTCCGACAGTTTAATCAGCCCCAGCATTTT
>TRBV18|NA|TRBD1|TRBJ1-2
CASSPQQGWNGYTF
TGTGCCAGCTCACCCCAACAGGGGTGGAATGGCTACACCTTC
>TRBV19|NA|NA|TRBJ2-1
CASSLSPTGQQFF
TGTGCCAGTAGCCTTTCTCCTACGGGACAACAGTTCTTC
>TRBV2|NA|TRBD2|TRBJ2-7
CASSLLAGVPSYEQYF
TGTGCCAGCAGTCTCCTAGCGGGAGTTCCCTCCTACGAGCAGTACTTC
>TRBV27|NA|NA|TRBJ1-3
CASSLSGAAGNTIYF
TGTGCCAGCAGTTTATCTGGGGCGGCTGGAAACACCATATATTTT
>TRBV27|NA|TRBD1|TRBJ1-2
CASSGLGQGNYGYTF
TGTGCCAGCAGTGGCCTGGGACAGGGGAACTATGGCTACACCTTC
>TRBV11-2|NA|NA|TRBJ2-7
CASSSWETSYEQYF
TGTGCCAGCAGCTCATGGGAGACCAGCTACGAGCAGTACTTC
>TRBV11-1|NA|TRBD1|TRBJ2-3
CASSPQGASADTQYF
TGTGCCAGCAGCCCACAGGGGGCTAGTGCAGATACGCAGTATTTT
>TRBV4-2|few|NA|TRBJ2-1
CASSHRLAGGYNEQFF
TGTGCCAGCAGCCACCGACTGGCGGGCGGCTACAATGAGCAGTTCTTC
>TRBV6-6|NA|TRBD1|TRBJ2-3
CASSRGQGGDTQYF
TGTGCCAGCAGCCGCGGACAGGGCGGAGATACGCAGTATTTT
>TRBV29-1|NA|NA|TRBJ1-2
CSAIVRAYGYTF
TGCAGCGCCATCGTGAGGGCCTATGGCTACACCTTC
>TRBV19|NA|NA|TRBJ2-5
CASSPLEQETQYF
TGTGCCAGTAGCCCACTAGAACAAGAGACCCAGTACTTC
>TRBV30|NA|NA|TRBJ2-3
CAWSYYTDTQYF
TGTGCCTGGTCGTACTACACAGATACGCAGTATTTT
>TRBV7-2|NA|NA|TRBJ1-2
CASSSYSNYGYTF
TGTGCCAGCAGCTCGTACAGTAACTATGGCTACACCTTC
>TRBV2|NA|TRBD1|TRBJ2-5
CASRRDSQETQYF
TGTGCCAGCAGGAGGGACAGCCAAGAGACCCAGTACTTC
>TRBV7-9|NA|NA|TRBJ2-4
CASSLLLANIQYF
TGTGCCAGCAGCTTACTGTTGGCAAACATTCAGTACTTC
>TRBV25-1|NA|NA|TRBJ2-7
CASSENGESTPYEQYF
TGTGCCAGCAGTGAAAACGGGGAGTCGACTCCCTACGAGCAGTACTTC
>TRBV14|once|TRBD2|TRBJ2-3
CASSLGTSGRSFFAADTQYF
TGTGCCAGCAGCCTCGGGACTAGCGGGAGGAGTTTTTTTGCCGCAGATACGCAGTATTTT
>TRBV7-2|NA|TRBD1|TRBJ1-1
CASSQGTANTEAFF
TGTGCCAGCAGCCAGGGGACAGCGAACACTGAAGCTTTCTTT